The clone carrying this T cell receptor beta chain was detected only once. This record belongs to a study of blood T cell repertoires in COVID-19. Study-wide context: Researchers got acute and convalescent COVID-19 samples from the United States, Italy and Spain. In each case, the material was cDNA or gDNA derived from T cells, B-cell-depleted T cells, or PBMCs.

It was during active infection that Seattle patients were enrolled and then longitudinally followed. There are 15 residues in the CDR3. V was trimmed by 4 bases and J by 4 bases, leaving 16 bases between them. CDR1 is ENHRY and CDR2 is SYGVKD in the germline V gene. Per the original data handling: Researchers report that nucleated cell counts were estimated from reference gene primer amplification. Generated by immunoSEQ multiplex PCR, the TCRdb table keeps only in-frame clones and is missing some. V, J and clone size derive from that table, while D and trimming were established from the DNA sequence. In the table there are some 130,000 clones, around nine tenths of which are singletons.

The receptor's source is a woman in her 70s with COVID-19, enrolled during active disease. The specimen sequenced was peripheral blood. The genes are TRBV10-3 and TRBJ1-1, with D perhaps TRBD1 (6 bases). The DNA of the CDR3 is TGTGCCATCAGTGGCGCTACAGGGTTGTCCACTGAAGCTTTCTTT. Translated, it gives CAISGATGLSTEAFF.